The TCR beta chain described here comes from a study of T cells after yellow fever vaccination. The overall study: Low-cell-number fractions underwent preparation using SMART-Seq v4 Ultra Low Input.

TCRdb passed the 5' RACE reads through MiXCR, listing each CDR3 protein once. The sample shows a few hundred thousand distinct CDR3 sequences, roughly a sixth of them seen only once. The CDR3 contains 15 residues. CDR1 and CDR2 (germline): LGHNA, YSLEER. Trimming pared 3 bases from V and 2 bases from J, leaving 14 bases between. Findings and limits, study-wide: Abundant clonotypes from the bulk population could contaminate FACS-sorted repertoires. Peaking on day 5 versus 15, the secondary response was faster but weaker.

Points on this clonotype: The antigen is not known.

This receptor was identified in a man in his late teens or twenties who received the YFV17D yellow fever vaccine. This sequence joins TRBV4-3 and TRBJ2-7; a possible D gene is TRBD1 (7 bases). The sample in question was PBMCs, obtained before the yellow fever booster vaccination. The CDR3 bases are TGCGCCAGCAGCCAGGGTCAGGGGGGAGCCTACGAGCAGTACTTC. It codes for CASSQGQGGAYEQYF.